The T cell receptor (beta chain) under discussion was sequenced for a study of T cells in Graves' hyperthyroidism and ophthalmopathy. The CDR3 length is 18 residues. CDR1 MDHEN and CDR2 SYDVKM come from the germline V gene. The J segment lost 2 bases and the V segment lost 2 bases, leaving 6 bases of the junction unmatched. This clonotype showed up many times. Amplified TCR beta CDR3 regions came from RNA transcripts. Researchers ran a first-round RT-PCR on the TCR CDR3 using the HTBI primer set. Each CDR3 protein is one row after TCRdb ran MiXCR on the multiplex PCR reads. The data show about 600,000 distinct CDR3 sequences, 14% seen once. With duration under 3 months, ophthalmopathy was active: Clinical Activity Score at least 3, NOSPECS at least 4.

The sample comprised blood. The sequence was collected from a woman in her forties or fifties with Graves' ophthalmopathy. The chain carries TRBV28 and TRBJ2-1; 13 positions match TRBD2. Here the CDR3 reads CASSLRTSGSIAYNEQFF. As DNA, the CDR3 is TGTGCCAGCAGTTTAAGGACTAGCGGGAGTATCGCCTACAATGAGCAGTTCTTC.